The clone carrying this TCR beta chain was found many times. The antigen is undetermined. The data derive from a study of regulatory T cells in long-lasting Graves disease. Study in general: For a period under 3 months, newly diagnosed Graves' patients had taken antithyroid drugs. Findings and caveats of the study: Persistent patients shared more public clonotypes (fewer than 3,000) than newly diagnosed patients (around 1,000). With a small sample size, accuracy may have been reduced.

This CDR3 comprises 17 residues. Trimming took off 0 bases at V and 5 bases at J, with 19 bases between the two ends. Germline V gene lookup returns CDR1 MNHEY and CDR2 SVGEGT. iRepertoire HTBI primers and Arm-PCR of CDR3 regions built TCR beta libraries. TCRdb fed the multiplex PCR reads into MiXCR, producing one record per CDR3 protein. The profile shows 350,000 to 500,000 distinct CDR3 sequences, 13% to 15% of them singletons. Time point reported: newly diagnosed GD, antithyroid drugs for less than 3 months. RNA isolated from PBMCs was used to make the TCR library. A further study also used this sample, focusing on T cells in Graves' hyperthyroidism and ophthalmopathy. That work states: TCR CDR3 underwent first-round RT-PCR with the HTBI primer set.

The specimen was peripheral blood mononuclear cells (PBMCs), collected at new diagnosis, from a patient treated with antithyroid drugs. This chain joins TRBV6-2 or TRBV6-3 and TRBJ2-5; D is possibly TRBD2 (7 bases). The sequence was obtained from a woman aged 50 to 60 with Graves disease. CDR3 amino acids: CASSYSPWGGEGETQYF. The CDR3 coding sequence is TGTGCCAGCAGTTACTCCCCGTGGGGGGGCGAGGGGGAGACCCAGTACTTC.